This T cell receptor (beta chain) was identified in a study of shared clonotypes between healthy human individuals. Findings and limits, study-wide: Non-shared clonotypes were found to have lower generation probabilities than the clonotypes that were shared by all four of the sorted-subset donors.

Only in-frame clones appear in the TCRdb table, and some are missing; sequencing was by immunoSEQ multiplex PCR. Here the sample spans about 1,500,000 clones, roughly 96% being singletons. Comment on this clone: Its specificity is unknown. Other DNA sequences in this specimen translate into the identical CDR3.

The germline gives CDR1 SQVTM, CDR2 ANQGSEA. The CDR3 has 13 amino acids. The germline V and J ends were trimmed by 3 bases and 3 bases, with 11 bases remaining between them. The receptor comes from a man aged 30 to 39 in good health. The gene calls are TRBV29-1 and TRBJ2-5; no reliable D call. The sequenced sample was naive CD4+ T cells sorted from blood. As for subset: CD45RA+ positively selected. CDR3 in DNA: TGCAGCGTTGAGAAGGGTGACGAAGAGACCCAGTACTTC. It specifies CSVEKGDEETQYF.